What follows is one TCR beta chain and its context. Trimming cost V 2 bases and J 4 bases, with 15 bases left between them. Germline V gene sequence: CDR1 MNHNS, CDR2 SASEGT. The CDR3 totals 16 residues. This entry belongs to a study of blood T cell repertoires in COVID-19. Study background: Samples came from the United States, Italy and Spain, spanning acute and convalescent COVID-19. In each case, the material was cDNA or gDNA derived from T cells, B-cell-depleted T cells, or PBMCs.

In the original analysis: Estimated nucleated cell counts came from reference gene primer amplification. Sequencing was performed with immunoSEQ multiplex PCR; in TCRdb, only in-frame clones are kept and a portion is missing. That table gives V, J and clone size, and the DNA gave D and trimming. This sample has about 200,000 clones, with 75% to 90% found just once. This TCR came from a man in his sixties who had recovered from COVID-19. This rearrangement joins TRBV6-1 to TRBJ1-3; D remains unclear. The specimen was peripheral blood. CDR3 DNA: TGTGCCAGCAGTGAACGATCCGGGAACACCGGAAACACCATATATTTT. Translating gives CASSERSGNTGNTIYF.